Below, 16 T cell receptor beta chains from the same sample are listed, as sequenced in a study of human T cells and chemical hapten exposure. Each CDR3 protein is one row after TCRdb ran MiXCR on the RACE reads. The data contain approximately 46,000 distinct CDR3 sequences, 9.5% to 10% of them singletons. Time point given: patch test 2, 6 weeks after DPC sensitization. Specified treatment: therapeutic diphenylcyclopropenone sensitization with weekly scalp DPC. Blood, whole and unfractionated, served as the source for total RNA extraction. The input for sequencing was whole blood, taken in connection with sensitization to the hapten diphenylcyclopropenone (DPC). The receptors were sampled from a woman aged 25 to 39 with alopecia areata. Some clones in this sample may be carry-over from other donors' samples.

The chain is built from TRBV29-1 and TRBJ2-4, with 8 bases matching TRBD1. This CDR3 is built from 14 residues. CDR1 and CDR2 (germline): SQVTM, ANQGSEA. V was clipped by 6 bases and J by 5 bases; unmatched bases: 9. The chain's CDR3 is CSVTSDRGQNIQYF. As DNA, the CDR3 is TGCAGCGTCACCTCCGACAGGGGTCAAAACATTCAGTACTTC.

This clonotype was counted a few times. V gene TRBV30 combines with J gene TRBJ1-4, with 9 bases that match TRBD1. The CDR3 runs to 14 residues. From germline, CDR1 is GTSNPN and CDR2 SVGIG (reference sequence). J gave up 5 bases and V 3 bases, and 4 bases lay outside the gene matches. CDR3 nucleotides: TGTGCCTGGAGCATAGGGACAGGGAATGAAAAACTGTTTTTT. Residues: CAWSIGTGNEKLFF.

This clonotype has just a few counts. This chain's CDR3 is CASIHRGANTGELFF. The CDR3 region has the DNA TGTGCCAGCATTCACAGGGGAGCGAACACCGGGGAGCTGTTTTTT. This chain uses TRBV6-2 or TRBV6-3 with TRBJ2-2; TRBD1 aligns across 7 bases. Germline trimming cut 7 bases from V and 0 bases from J; bases unmatched to any gene: 5. The CDR3 length is 15 residues. In germline, CDR1 is MNHEY, CDR2 SVGEGT.

This clonotype has a count of ten or more. The rearrangement links TRBV12-3 or TRBV12-4 to TRBJ1-5; unclear D gene. V dropped 7 bases and J dropped 1 base, with 11 bases sitting between them. The CDR3 contains 14 residues. For the CDR3, the DNA is TGTGCCAGCACTGGTACACCCAGCAATCAGCCCCAGCATTTT. Translating it yields CASTGTPSNQPQHF.

The V gene is TRBV5-1, the J gene TRBJ2-7, with a tentative D call TRBD1 (6 bases). The CDR3 runs 13 residues. From germline, CDR1 is SGHRS and CDR2 YFSETQ. Trimming cost V 4 bases and J 4 bases, with 12 bases left between them. The CDR3 DNA is TGCGCCAGCAGCCGGAACCAGGGGTACGAGCAGTACTTC. Its protein is CASSRNQGYEQYF. Combining the CDR3 with reference TRBV5-1 and TRBJ2-7 gives the whole variable domain KAGVTQTPRYLIKTRGQQVTLSCSPISGHRSVSWYQQTPGQGLQFLFEYFSETQRNKGNFPGRFSGRQFSNSRSEMNVSTLELGDSALYLCASSRNQGYEQYFGPGTRLTVT.

The chain employs TRBV20-1 and TRBJ2-7; tentatively, D is TRBD2 (6 bases). V was pared by 5 bases and J by 2 bases, with 13 bases between. The CDR3 extends over 13 amino acids. Germline CDR1 and CDR2: DFQATT and SNEGSKA (reference sequence). CDR3 sequence reads: CSASGTSPYEQYF. In DNA form, the CDR3 reads TGCAGTGCTTCCGGGACTTCCCCCTACGAGCAGTACTTC.

This clonotype was seen at least ten times. The genes are TRBV7-3 and TRBJ2-3; no clear D gene. Germline loops: CDR1 SGHTA, CDR2 FQGTGA. The CDR3 spans 15 residues. The V and J ends lost 3 bases and 1 base respectively, with 11 bases between them. CDR3 residues: CASSFVPLGTDTQYF. In nucleotides, the CDR3 is TGTGCCAGCAGCTTCGTCCCCTTAGGCACAGATACGCAGTATTTT.

This clonotype was picked up many times. The chain uses TRBV12-3 or TRBV12-4 and TRBJ2-1, with 9 positions matching TRBD2. V lost 5 bases to trimming and J lost 10 bases; unmatched junction nucleotides: 9. The CDR3 has 14 residues. The CDR3 nucleotides read TGTGCCAGCAGTCCCCCGGGACTAGCTGACGAGCAGTTCTTC. Residues: CASSPPGLADEQFF.

This clonotype was seen only a few times. The V gene is TRBV12-3 or TRBV12-4, the J gene TRBJ2-7; tentatively, D is TRBD2 (6 bases). Trimming removed 5 bases from V and 0 bases from J, with 17 bases in between. CDR3 length equals 16 residues. The chain's CDR3 is CASSPAGGRSSYEQYF. The DNA for the CDR3 is TGTGCCAGCAGTCCCGCCGGGGGACGGAGCTCCTACGAGCAGTACTTC.

The chain is built from TRBV29-1 and TRBJ2-1; TRBD1 might be the D (6 bases). The CDR3 has 13 amino acids. The V and J ends lost 3 bases and 4 bases respectively, with 10 bases between them. Germline V gene data show CDR1 as SQVTM and CDR2 as ANQGSEA. The CDR3 loop reads CSVDWGRYNEQFF. CDR3 sequence (DNA): TGCAGCGTTGACTGGGGGCGGTACAATGAGCAGTTCTTC.

V usage is TRBV3-1 and J usage is TRBJ2-7; D possibly corresponds to TRBD1 (6 bases). V gave up 0 bases and J gave up 4 bases, with 10 bases separating them. The CDR3 has 14 amino acids. Germline V lookup: CDR1 LGHDT, CDR2 YNNKEL (reference sequence). This CDR3 is CASSQDKGVYEQYF. The CDR3 DNA sequence: TGTGCCAGCAGCCAAGATAAGGGGGTTTACGAGCAGTACTTC.

The table lists this clonotype with a few counts. The chain employs TRBV11-2 and TRBJ2-7; the match to TRBD1 covers 7 bases. Germline CDR1 reads SGHAT; CDR2 reads FQNNGV. V trimming: 2 bases; J trimming: 7 bases; junction bases outside the gene matches: 11. The CDR3 is made up of 15 amino acids. CDR3 protein: CASSLTSPTGEEQYF. As DNA, the CDR3 is TGTGCCAGCAGCTTAACATCCCCCACAGGGGAAGAGCAGTACTTC.

This clonotype was recorded at least ten times. This chain joins TRBV5-1 and TRBJ1-2; 11 bases line up with TRBD1. The germline V gene has CDR1 SGHRS and CDR2 YFSETQ. The CDR3 spans 15 residues. V shed 4 bases, J shed 6 bases, and the junction held 8 bases outside the gene matches. In nucleotides, the CDR3 is TGCGCCAGCAGCCTTCGGACAGGGGGCGCGGATGGCTACACCTTC. As protein: CASSLRTGGADGYTF.

This clonotype was detected only a few times. This rearrangement joins TRBV29-1 to TRBJ2-7, with 7 bases identical to TRBD2. In germline, CDR1 is SQVTM, CDR2 ANQGSEA. The V and J ends lost 7 bases and 1 base, in that order; junction bases with no gene match: 7. CDR3 length: 13 residues. The CDR3 nucleotides read TGCAGCGCTCGGGCGGGGGAATCCTACGAGCAGTACTTC. Translated, it gives CSARAGESYEQYF.

This clonotype occurred a few times. The chain uses TRBV7-2 and TRBJ2-4; 8 bases agree with TRBD2. V was pared by 1 base and J by 3 bases, with 11 bases of the junction left unmatched. CDR3 size: 18 residues. Germline V lookup: CDR1 SGHTA, CDR2 FQGNSA. CDR3 in DNA: TGTGCCAGCAGCTTAGATCCGGGAGGGGGAGGCGTCAAAAACATTCAGTACTTC. Protein product: CASSLDPGGGGVKNIQYF.

This chain links TRBV7-8 with TRBJ2-2; possible D gene TRBD2, 6 bases. Germline V gene lookup returns CDR1 SGHVS and CDR2 FQNEAQ. The CDR3 is 16 residues long. Trimming shortened V by 6 bases and J by 3 bases, and 17 bases separated the two germline ends. The CDR3 here is CASSSGRGMDTGELFF. CDR3 bases: TGTGCCAGCAGTTCGGGGCGGGGCATGGACACCGGGGAGCTGTTTTTT.